This entry lists 30 T cell receptor beta chains sequenced from one sample in a study of blood T cell repertoires in COVID-19 (TCRdb year 2020). Preparation of the library involved the immunoSEQ multiplex PCR assay. TCRdb stores this immuneACCESS table with in-frame sequences only. Part of the clones is absent; in the studies checked, under half of the shortfall reflects unresolved V genes, and no reason is known for the rest. This sample lists 96,000 or so clones; 80% to 90% were detected once. The ten top clones hold 4% to 5% of the sample. Sequences were obtained from peripheral blood. The receptors come from a human donor with COVID-19, enrolled during active disease. The donor label of this sample is uncertain.

The J gene is TRBJ2-3, the V gene TRBV5-1, with 10 bases fitting TRBD2. In germline, CDR1 is SGHRS, CDR2 YFSETQ. The V and J ends lost 2 bases and 0 bases, in that order; junction bases with no gene match: 0. This CDR3 is built from 15 residues. The CDR3 region is CASSFSGGSTDTQYF. CDR3 bases: TGCGCCAGCAGCTTTAGCGGGGGGAGCACAGATACGCAGTATTTT. The whole variable domain, remainder taken from reference TRBV5-1 and TRBJ2-3, is KAGVTQTPRYLIKTRGQQVTLSCSPISGHRSVSWYQQTPGQGLQFLFEYFSETQRNKGNFPGRFSGRQFSNSRSEMNVSTLELGDSALYLCASSFSGGSTDTQYFGPGTRLTVL.

This chain links TRBV2 with TRBJ1-6; unclear D gene. V shed 3 bases and J shed 7 bases, with 4 bases lying between them. The germline V gene has CDR1 SNHLY and CDR2 FYNNEI. The CDR3 contains 12 residues. CDR3: CASSEGNSPLHF. CDR3 nucleotides: TGTGCCAGCAGTGAGGGCAATTCACCCCTCCACTTT.

In the case of this clone: The sample carries other DNA sequences with the same CDR3. DNA of the CDR3: TGTGCCAGCAGCCGGACAGGGAACTATGGCTACACCTTC. Protein: CASSRTGNYGYTF. This sequence joins TRBV6-5 and TRBJ1-2; TRBD1 matches 8 bases. Germline V gene data show CDR1 as MNHEY and CDR2 as SVGAGI. The CDR3 covers 13 residues. The trim removed 6 bases at V and 2 bases at J, leaving 2 bases unmatched.

V usage is TRBV5-1 and J usage is TRBJ2-7; D may be TRBD2 (6 bases). V shed 4 bases and J shed 4 bases, with 18 bases lying between them. The CDR3 extends over 15 amino acids. Germline-derived CDR1 and CDR2 are SGHRS and YFSETQ. The CDR3 DNA follows: TGCGCCAGCAGCGGCGGAGGGGAGCGTAGGTACGAGCAGTACTTC. It yields the protein CASSGGGERRYEQYF.

The chain links TRBV5-6 to TRBJ1-3; a possible D gene is TRBD1 (5 bases). Trimming cost V 4 bases and J 7 bases, with 15 bases left between them. The CDR3 has 14 amino acids. Per the germline V gene, CDR1 is SGHDT and CDR2 is YYEEEE. The CDR3 DNA is TGTGCCAGCAGCCTTGAGGCAGGGTGGAACACCATATATTTT. It codes for CASSLEAGWNTIYF.

The chain combines TRBV5-6 with TRBJ2-1; no definite D call. Germline values: CDR1 SGHDT, CDR2 YYEEEE. Trimming removed 1 base from V and 1 base from J, with 9 bases in between. This CDR3 is 15 amino acids long. DNA for the CDR3: TGTGCCAGCAGCTTGTTAGCATCATCCTACAATGAGCAGTTCTTC. This codes for CASSLLASSYNEQFF.

The count of this clone is one. This chain uses TRBV10-3 with TRBJ2-7, with TRBD1 identical over 7 bases. The V gene end was trimmed by 2 bases and the J gene end by 1 base; junction bases not matched to a gene: 2. This CDR3 spans 14 amino acids. From germline, CDR1 is ENHRY and CDR2 SYGVKD. CDR3 sequence: CAISEGGQSYEQYF. The CDR3 nucleotides are TGTGCCATCAGTGAGGGGGGACAGTCCTACGAGCAGTACTTC.

V and J are TRBV25-1 and TRBJ1-5, with unresolved D. From germline, CDR1 is MGHDK and CDR2 SYGVNS. V was clipped by 0 bases and J by 7 bases, with 10 bases between them. This CDR3 has 14 amino acids. The CDR3: CASSEYGSGQPQHF. The CDR3 region has the DNA TGTGCCAGCAGTGAATATGGCTCGGGACAGCCCCAGCATTTT.

The gene calls are TRBV9 and TRBJ1-2, with 7 bases lining up with TRBD1. V shed 0 bases, J shed 6 bases, and the junction held 8 bases outside the gene matches. CDR3 length: 15 amino acids. Per the germline V gene, CDR1 is SGDLS and CDR2 is YYNGEE. CDR3 sequence (DNA): TGTGCCAGCAGCGTAGAGTTACGAGGGGGCGATGGCTACACCTTC. It codes for CASSVELRGGDGYTF.

This chain links TRBV12-3 or TRBV12-4 with TRBJ1-2; tentative D call: TRBD1 (5 bases). The CDR3 is made up of 12 amino acids. V was trimmed by 6 bases and J by 8 bases, leaving 13 bases between them. The CDR3 region is CASRAGIRGYTF. CDR3 nucleotides: TGTGCCAGCAGGGCAGGGATCCGAGGCTACACCTTC.

This chain connects TRBV7-9 to TRBJ1-2, with D possibly matching TRBD1 (5 bases). The CDR3 is 14 residues long. V lost 4 bases, J lost 1 base, and 10 bases lay in between. Per germline, CDR1 SEHNR and CDR2 FQNEAQ (reference sequence). This CDR3 reads CASSSSGINYGYTF. CDR3 DNA sequence: TGTGCCAGCAGCTCCTCAGGGATTAACTATGGCTACACCTTC.

The rearrangement links TRBV28 to TRBJ2-7; 8 bases match TRBD2. Germline V lookup: CDR1 MDHEN, CDR2 SYDVKM. The trim removed 3 bases at V and 0 bases at J, leaving 16 bases unmatched. The CDR3 is made up of 19 amino acids. The CDR3 here is CASSFSARVASGYSYEQYF. The CDR3 DNA reads as TGTGCCAGCAGTTTCTCGGCCAGGGTGGCTAGCGGGTACTCCTACGAGCAGTACTTC.

V is TRBV3-1 (or the pseudogene TRBV3-2) and J is TRBJ2-7, with a weak D call TRBD2 (6 bases). From germline, CDR1 is LGHDT and CDR2 YNNKEL (reference sequence). The germline V and J ends were trimmed by 4 bases and 2 bases, with 9 bases remaining between them. The CDR3 covers 13 residues. CDR3 coding DNA: TGTGCCAGCAGCCCGGGGGAAACCTACGAGCAGTACTTC. This sequence encodes CASSPGETYEQYF.

The chain links TRBV5-4 to TRBJ2-2, with D possibly being TRBD2 (6 bases). V gave up 4 bases and J gave up 6 bases, with 10 bases separating them. Looked up from germline, CDR1 is SGHNT and CDR2 is YYREEE (reference sequence). This CDR3 is 13 amino acids long. CDR3 nucleotides: TGTGCCAGCAGCCCGCCGGGAGCCGGGGAGCTGTTTTTT. Translation: CASSPPGAGELFF.

The V gene is TRBV11-3, the J gene TRBJ1-1; 7 positions match TRBD1. The V segment lost 4 bases and the J segment 1 base; nucleotides outside the gene matches: 9. Germline CDR1 reads SGHNT; CDR2 reads YENEEA. The CDR3 has 16 amino acids. DNA for the CDR3: TGTGCCAGCAGCTCGACGTCGGGACAGCAGAACACTGAAGCTTTCTTT. Translated, it gives CASSSTSGQQNTEAFF.

CDR3 residues: CASSLYRTSGVRSQYF. CDR3 coding DNA: TGTGCCAGCAGCTTATATCGGACTAGCGGGGTTCGGTCCCAGTACTTC. J is TRBJ2-5 and V is TRBV7-9; 12 nucleotides match TRBD2. The junction had 10 bases not matched to a gene; V was cut back by 2 bases and J by 9 bases. Germline lookup yields CDR1 SEHNR and CDR2 FQNEAQ (reference sequence). The CDR3 loop spans 16 amino acids.

Here the CDR3 reads CATRGDRGLFTDTQYF. The DNA for the CDR3 is TGTGCCACCAGGGGGGACAGGGGGCTCTTCACAGATACGCAGTATTTT. This chain joins TRBV15 and TRBJ2-3; 12 bases are shared with TRBD1. The CDR3 loop spans 16 amino acids. Germline-derived CDR1 and CDR2 are LNHNV and YYDKDF (reference sequence). V shed 6 bases and J 2 bases; nucleotides not matched to a gene: 6.

The gene calls are TRBV23-1 and TRBJ1-1; the match to TRBD1 covers 11 bases. TRBV23-1 counts as an open reading frame of uncertain function. The CDR3 extends over 14 amino acids. Trimming removed 6 bases from V and 5 bases from J; junction bases left unmatched: 5. The CDR3 DNA reads TGCGCCAGCAGCGGGACAGGGGGTAGAACTGAAGCTTTCTTT. It codes for CASSGTGGRTEAFF.

V usage is TRBV5-5 and J usage is TRBJ2-7, with unresolved D. CDR1 SGHKS and CDR2 YYEKEE come from the germline V gene (reference sequence). The CDR3 is 13 residues long. V lost 0 bases, J lost 1 base, and 5 bases lay in between. The CDR3 region is CASSLVTSYEQYF. The CDR3 nucleotides read TGTGCCAGCAGCTTGGTAACATCCTACGAGCAGTACTTC.

V and J are TRBV28 and TRBJ1-4; 8 bases align to TRBD1. The CDR3 is 15 amino acids. After removal of 2 bases from V and 7 bases from J, the junction contained 6 bases not matched to a gene. The germline V gene encodes CDR1 MDHEN and CDR2 SYDVKM. The CDR3 spells CASSLGGQGAEKLFF. CDR3 nucleotides: TGTGCCAGCAGTTTAGGTGGGCAGGGGGCTGAAAAACTGTTTTTT.

The chain carries TRBV7-6 and TRBJ1-6, with TRBD1 matching 10 bases. The V gene end was trimmed by 5 bases and the J gene end by 8 bases; junction bases not matched to a gene: 15. CDR1 SGHVS and CDR2 FNYEAQ come from the germline V gene. CDR3 length equals 18 residues. The CDR3 region is CASSATPGQGLSYSPLHF. The CDR3 DNA follows: TGTGCCAGCAGCGCAACCCCGGGACAGGGGCTCTCGTATTCACCCCTCCACTTT.

This chain links TRBV20-1 with TRBJ2-7, with D possibly TRBD2 on 6 matching bases. Trimming shortened V by 3 bases and J by 1 base, and 13 bases separated the two germline ends. The CDR3 sequence is 14 residues long. The germline V gene encodes CDR1 DFQATT and CDR2 SNEGSKA (reference sequence). The CDR3 loop reads CSASSSSGSYEQYF. The DNA of the CDR3 is TGCAGTGCTAGTTCGAGTAGCGGATCCTACGAGCAGTACTTC.

The chain links TRBV5-4 to TRBJ2-7; tentatively, D is TRBD2 (6 bases). This CDR3 spans 15 amino acids. The germline V and J ends were trimmed by 0 bases and 2 bases, with 12 bases remaining between them. Germline V CDR1 and CDR2: SGHNT, YYREEE (reference sequence). The CDR3: CASSLGYGEAYEQYF. The CDR3 coding sequence is TGTGCCAGCAGCTTGGGGTATGGGGAGGCCTACGAGCAGTACTTC.

J is TRBJ2-7 and V is TRBV6-2 or TRBV6-3, with TRBD1 identical over 7 bases. The length of the CDR3 is 21 residues. Trimming cost V 0 bases and J 3 bases; bases outside gene matches: 23. CDR1 and CDR2 (germline): MNHEY, SVGEGT. CDR3 amino acids: CASSYSTAPGQSAVGGYEQYF. As DNA, the CDR3 is TGTGCCAGCAGTTACTCTACAGCCCCGGGACAGAGTGCTGTGGGTGGCTACGAGCAGTACTTC.

CDR3 amino acids: CAISDGQGRSNQPQHF. The CDR3 nucleotides read TGTGCCATCAGTGACGGACAGGGCCGTAGCAATCAGCCCCAGCATTTT. The genes are TRBV10-3 and TRBJ1-5, with 8 bases lining up with TRBD1. CDR3 length: 16 residues. J gave up 0 bases and V 3 bases, and 4 bases lay outside the gene matches. Germline CDR1 and CDR2: ENHRY and SYGVKD.

V is TRBV19 and J is TRBJ1-1, with a tentative D call TRBD1 (6 bases). The CDR3 length is 15 residues. Germline CDR1 reads LNHDA; CDR2 reads SQIVND (reference sequence). V lost 3 bases and J 1 base, leaving 12 bases between the germline ends. This CDR3 reads CASSINGGPNTEAFF. The CDR3, as DNA: TGTGCCAGTAGTATTAATGGGGGCCCGAACACTGAAGCTTTCTTT.

This clone was detected only once. The chain uses TRBV27 and TRBJ2-1, with 9 positions matching TRBD1. Per germline, CDR1 MNHEY and CDR2 SMNVEV (reference sequence). Losses at the gene ends were 4 bases for V and 10 bases for J; bases not matched to a gene: 8. The CDR3 has 14 amino acids. The CDR3, as DNA: TGTGCCAGCAGTTGGGACAGGGAGAGGGACGAGCAGTTCTTC. It yields the protein CASSWDRERDEQFF.

This clone was seen just once. The chain couples TRBV30 to TRBJ1-1; 8 bases match TRBD1. The CDR3 consists of 11 residues. Per the germline V gene, CDR1 is GTSNPN and CDR2 is SVGIG (reference sequence). Unmatched junction bases numbered 8, after V lost 6 bases and J lost 11 bases. Here the CDR3 reads CACTGQGGAFF. The DNA for the CDR3 is TGTGCCTGTACTGGACAGGGTGGTGCTTTCTTT.

V usage is TRBV28 and J usage is TRBJ2-2; maybe TRBD1 (5 bases). V was clipped by 4 bases and J by 3 bases, with 12 bases between them. The germline V gene encodes CDR1 MDHEN and CDR2 SYDVKM. The CDR3 loop spans 15 amino acids. This CDR3 reads CASSSADRDTGELFF. CDR3 nucleotide sequence: TGTGCCAGCAGTTCGGCCGACAGAGACACCGGGGAGCTGTTTTTT.

The chain employs TRBV5-1 and TRBJ1-2; 11 bases are shared with TRBD1. Germline assignment: CDR1 SGHRS and CDR2 YFSETQ. The CDR3 spans 15 residues. The trim removed 2 bases at V and 5 bases at J, leaving 5 bases unmatched. In nucleotides, the CDR3 is TGCGCCAGCAGCTTTGGGACAGGGGGGAATTATGGCTACACCTTC. It codes for CASSFGTGGNYGYTF. The full variable domain, completed using reference TRBV5-1 and TRBJ1-2, is KAGVTQTPRYLIKTRGQQVTLSCSPISGHRSVSWYQQTPGQGLQFLFEYFSETQRNKGNFPGRFSGRQFSNSRSEMNVSTLELGDSALYLCASSFGTGGNYGYTFGSGTRLTVV.